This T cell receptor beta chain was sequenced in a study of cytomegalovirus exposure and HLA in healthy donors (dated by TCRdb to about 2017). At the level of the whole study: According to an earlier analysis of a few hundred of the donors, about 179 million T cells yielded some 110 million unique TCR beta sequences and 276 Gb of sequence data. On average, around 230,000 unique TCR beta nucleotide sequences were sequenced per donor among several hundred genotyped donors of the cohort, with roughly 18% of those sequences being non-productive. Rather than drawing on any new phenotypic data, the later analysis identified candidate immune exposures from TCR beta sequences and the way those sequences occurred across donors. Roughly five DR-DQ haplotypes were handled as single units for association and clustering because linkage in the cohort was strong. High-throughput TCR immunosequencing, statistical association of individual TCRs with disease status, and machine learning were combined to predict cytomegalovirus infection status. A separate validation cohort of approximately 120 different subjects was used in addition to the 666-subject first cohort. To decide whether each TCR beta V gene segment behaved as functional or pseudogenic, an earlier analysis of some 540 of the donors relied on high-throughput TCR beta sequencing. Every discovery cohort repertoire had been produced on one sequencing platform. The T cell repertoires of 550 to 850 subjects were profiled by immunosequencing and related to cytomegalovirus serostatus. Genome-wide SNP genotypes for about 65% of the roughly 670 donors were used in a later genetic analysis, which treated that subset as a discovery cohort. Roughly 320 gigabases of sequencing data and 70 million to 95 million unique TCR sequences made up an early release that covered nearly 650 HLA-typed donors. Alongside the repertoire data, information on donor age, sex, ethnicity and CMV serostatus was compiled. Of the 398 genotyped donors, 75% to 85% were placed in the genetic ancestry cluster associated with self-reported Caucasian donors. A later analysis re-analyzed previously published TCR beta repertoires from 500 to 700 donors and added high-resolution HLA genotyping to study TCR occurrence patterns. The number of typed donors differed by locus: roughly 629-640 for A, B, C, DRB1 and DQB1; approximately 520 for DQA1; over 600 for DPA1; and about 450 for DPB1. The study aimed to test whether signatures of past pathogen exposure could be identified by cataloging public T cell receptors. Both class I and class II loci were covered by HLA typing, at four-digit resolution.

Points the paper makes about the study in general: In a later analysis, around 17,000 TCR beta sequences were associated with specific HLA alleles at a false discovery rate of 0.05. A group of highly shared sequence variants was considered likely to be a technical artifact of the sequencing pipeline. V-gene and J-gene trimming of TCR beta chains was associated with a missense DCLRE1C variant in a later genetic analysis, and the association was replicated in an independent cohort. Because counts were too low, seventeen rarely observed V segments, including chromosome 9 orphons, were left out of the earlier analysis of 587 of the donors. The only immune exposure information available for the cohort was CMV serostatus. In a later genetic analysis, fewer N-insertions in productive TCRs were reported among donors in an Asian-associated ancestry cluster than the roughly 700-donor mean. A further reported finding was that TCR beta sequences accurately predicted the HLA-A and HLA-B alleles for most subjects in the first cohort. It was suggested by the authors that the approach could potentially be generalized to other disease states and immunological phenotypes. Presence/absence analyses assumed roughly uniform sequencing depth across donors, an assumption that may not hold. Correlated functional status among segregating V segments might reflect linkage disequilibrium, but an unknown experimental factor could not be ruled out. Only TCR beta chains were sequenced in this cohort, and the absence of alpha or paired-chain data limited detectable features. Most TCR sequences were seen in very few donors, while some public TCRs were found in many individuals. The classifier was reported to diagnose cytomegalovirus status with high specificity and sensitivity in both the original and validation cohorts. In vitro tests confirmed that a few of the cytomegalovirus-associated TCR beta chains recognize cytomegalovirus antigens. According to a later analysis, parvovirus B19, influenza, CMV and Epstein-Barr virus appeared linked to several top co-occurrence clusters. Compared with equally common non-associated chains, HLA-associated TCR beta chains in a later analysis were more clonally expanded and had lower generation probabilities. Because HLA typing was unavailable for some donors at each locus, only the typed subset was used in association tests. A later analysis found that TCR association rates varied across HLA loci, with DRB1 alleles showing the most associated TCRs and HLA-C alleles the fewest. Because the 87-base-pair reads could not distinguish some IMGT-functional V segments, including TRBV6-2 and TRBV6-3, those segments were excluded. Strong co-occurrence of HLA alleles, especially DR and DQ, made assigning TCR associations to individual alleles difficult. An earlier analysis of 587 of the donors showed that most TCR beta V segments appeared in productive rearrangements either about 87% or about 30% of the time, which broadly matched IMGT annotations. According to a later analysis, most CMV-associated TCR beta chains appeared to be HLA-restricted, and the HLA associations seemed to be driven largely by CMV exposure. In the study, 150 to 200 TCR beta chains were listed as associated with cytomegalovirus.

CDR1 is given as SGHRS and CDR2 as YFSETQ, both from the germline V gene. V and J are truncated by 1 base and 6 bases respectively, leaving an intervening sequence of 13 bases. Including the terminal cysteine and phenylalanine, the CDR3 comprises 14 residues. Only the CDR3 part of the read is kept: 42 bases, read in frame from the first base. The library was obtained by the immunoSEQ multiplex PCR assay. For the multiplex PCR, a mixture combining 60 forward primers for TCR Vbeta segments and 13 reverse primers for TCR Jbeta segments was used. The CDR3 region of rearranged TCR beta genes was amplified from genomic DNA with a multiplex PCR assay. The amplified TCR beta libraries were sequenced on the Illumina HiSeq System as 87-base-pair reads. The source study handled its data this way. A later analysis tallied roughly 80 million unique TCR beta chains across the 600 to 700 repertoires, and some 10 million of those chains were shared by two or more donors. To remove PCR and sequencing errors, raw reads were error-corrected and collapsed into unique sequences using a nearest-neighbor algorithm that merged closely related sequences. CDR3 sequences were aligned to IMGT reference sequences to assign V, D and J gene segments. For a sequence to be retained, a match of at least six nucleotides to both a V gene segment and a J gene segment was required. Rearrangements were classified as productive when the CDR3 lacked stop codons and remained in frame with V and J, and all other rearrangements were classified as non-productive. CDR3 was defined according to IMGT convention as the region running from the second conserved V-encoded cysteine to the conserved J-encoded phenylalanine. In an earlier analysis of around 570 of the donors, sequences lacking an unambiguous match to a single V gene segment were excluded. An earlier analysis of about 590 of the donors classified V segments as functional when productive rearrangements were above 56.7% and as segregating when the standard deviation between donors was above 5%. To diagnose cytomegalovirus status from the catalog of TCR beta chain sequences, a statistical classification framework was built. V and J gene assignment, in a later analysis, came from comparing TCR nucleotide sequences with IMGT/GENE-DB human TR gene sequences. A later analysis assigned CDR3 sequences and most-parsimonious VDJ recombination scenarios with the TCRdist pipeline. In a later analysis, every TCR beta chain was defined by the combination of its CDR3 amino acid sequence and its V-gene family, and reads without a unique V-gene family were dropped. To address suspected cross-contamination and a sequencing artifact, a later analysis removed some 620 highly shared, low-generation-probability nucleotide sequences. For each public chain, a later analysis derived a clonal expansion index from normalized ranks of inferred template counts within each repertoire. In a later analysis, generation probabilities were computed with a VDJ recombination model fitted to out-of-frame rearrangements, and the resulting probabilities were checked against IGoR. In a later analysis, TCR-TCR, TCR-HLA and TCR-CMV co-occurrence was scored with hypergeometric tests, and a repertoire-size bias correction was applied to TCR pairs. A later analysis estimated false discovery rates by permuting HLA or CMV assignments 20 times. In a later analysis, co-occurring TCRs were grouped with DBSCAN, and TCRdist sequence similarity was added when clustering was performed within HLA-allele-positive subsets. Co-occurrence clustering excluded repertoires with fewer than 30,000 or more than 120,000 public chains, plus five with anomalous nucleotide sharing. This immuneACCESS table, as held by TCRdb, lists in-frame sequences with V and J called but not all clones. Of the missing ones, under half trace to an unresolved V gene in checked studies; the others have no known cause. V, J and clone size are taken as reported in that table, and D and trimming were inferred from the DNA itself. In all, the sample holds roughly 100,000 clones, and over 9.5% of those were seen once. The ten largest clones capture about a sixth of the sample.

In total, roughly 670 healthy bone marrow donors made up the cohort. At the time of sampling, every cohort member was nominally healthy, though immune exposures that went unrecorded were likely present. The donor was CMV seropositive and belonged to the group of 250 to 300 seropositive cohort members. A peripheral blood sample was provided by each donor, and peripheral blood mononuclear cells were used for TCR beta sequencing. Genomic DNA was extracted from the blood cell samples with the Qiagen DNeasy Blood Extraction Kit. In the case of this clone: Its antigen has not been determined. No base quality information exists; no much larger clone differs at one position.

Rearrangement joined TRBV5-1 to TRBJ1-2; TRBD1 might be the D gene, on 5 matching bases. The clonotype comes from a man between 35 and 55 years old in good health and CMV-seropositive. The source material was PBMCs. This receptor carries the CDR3 CASSLSFGGDGYTF. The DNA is TGCGCCAGCAGCTTGAGCTTCGGGGGGGATGGCTACACCTTC. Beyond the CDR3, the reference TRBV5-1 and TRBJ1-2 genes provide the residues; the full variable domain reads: KAGVTQTPRYLIKTRGQQVTLSCSPISGHRSVSWYQQTPGQGLQFLFEYFSETQRNKGNFPGRFSGRQFSNSRSEMNVSTLELGDSALYLCASSLSFGGDGYTFGSGTRLTVV.